Listed below are T cell receptor beta chains from one sample, sequenced in a study of T cell clones after liver transplantation. Method: immunoSEQ multiplex PCR; TCRdb's copy keeps in-frame clones and lacks some. Of 99,000 or so clones listed, roughly 80% were seen once; the top ten hold about 0.89%. The starting material was CD4+ T cells from blood, obtained before liver transplant. Source of these receptors: a human donor who received a liver transplant. Both conserved end residues are part of each CDR3. Fields, in order: J gene, D gene, CDR3 length, V gene, CDR3 protein. D genes are given only for firm matches.

j_call: TRBJ2-7; d_call: -; cdr3_length: 15; v_call: TRBV28; cdr3_aa: CASSLALSRTYEQYF
j_call: TRBJ2-7; d_call: -; cdr3_length: 14; v_call: TRBV18; cdr3_aa: CASSPPILSYEQYF
j_call: TRBJ2-7; d_call: -; cdr3_length: 13; v_call: TRBV28; cdr3_aa: CASSSTPTYEQYF
j_call: TRBJ1-5; d_call: -; cdr3_length: 13; v_call: TRBV4-2; cdr3_aa: CASSQGADQPQHF
j_call: TRBJ1-1; d_call: -; cdr3_length: 13; v_call: TRBV5-1; cdr3_aa: CASSLGEGLEAFF
j_call: TRBJ2-7; d_call: -; cdr3_length: 13; v_call: TRBV7-2; cdr3_aa: CASSPRAPPEQYF
j_call: TRBJ1-5; d_call: -; cdr3_length: 14; v_call: TRBV28; cdr3_aa: CASSLQASNQPQHF
j_call: TRBJ1-2; d_call: -; cdr3_length: 15; v_call: TRBV16; cdr3_aa: CASSQFRDGSYGYTF
j_call: TRBJ1-1; d_call: -; cdr3_length: 14; v_call: TRBV5-1; cdr3_aa: CASSPYPPDTEAFF
j_call: TRBJ1-5; d_call: -; cdr3_length: 13; v_call: TRBV9; cdr3_aa: CASSVGGGQPQHF
j_call: TRBJ1-4; d_call: -; cdr3_length: 16; v_call: TRBV5-1; cdr3_aa: CASSSGGGTLPEKLFF
j_call: TRBJ2-2; d_call: -; cdr3_length: 17; v_call: TRBV2; cdr3_aa: CASRTGTRDANTGELFF
j_call: TRBJ1-6; d_call: -; cdr3_length: 17; v_call: TRBV5-1; cdr3_aa: CASSLAGQSSYNSPLHF
j_call: TRBJ2-5; d_call: TRBD1; cdr3_length: 14; v_call: TRBV28; cdr3_aa: CASSRDRVVETQYF
j_call: TRBJ1-1; d_call: -; cdr3_length: 15; v_call: TRBV9; cdr3_aa: CASSVRGGANTEAFF
j_call: TRBJ1-1; d_call: -; cdr3_length: 14; v_call: TRBV5-4; cdr3_aa: CASSVQGEGTEAFF
j_call: TRBJ1-5; d_call: -; cdr3_length: 15; v_call: TRBV5-1; cdr3_aa: CASSPEGAGNQPQHF
j_call: TRBJ1-1; d_call: -; cdr3_length: 15; v_call: TRBV29-1; cdr3_aa: CSVEQGSGQGGEAFF
j_call: TRBJ2-2; d_call: -; cdr3_length: 15; v_call: TRBV19; cdr3_aa: CASSIVGPNTGELFF
j_call: TRBJ2-1; d_call: -; cdr3_length: 16; v_call: TRBV7-3; cdr3_aa: CASSSWASNEGNEQFF
j_call: TRBJ2-6; d_call: -; cdr3_length: 15; v_call: TRBV4-2; cdr3_aa: CASSQARAGANVLTF
j_call: TRBJ2-7; d_call: -; cdr3_length: 15; v_call: TRBV7-2; cdr3_aa: CASSLLFGLGREQYF
j_call: TRBJ2-1; d_call: TRBD2; cdr3_length: 17; v_call: TRBV6-1; cdr3_aa: CASREVTSGSSYNEQFF
j_call: TRBJ2-1; d_call: -; cdr3_length: 13; v_call: TRBV5-1; cdr3_aa: CASSLEGRDEQFF
j_call: TRBJ1-5; d_call: TRBD1; cdr3_length: 16; v_call: TRBV6-6; cdr3_aa: CASSYSNRGHNQPQHF
j_call: TRBJ1-2; d_call: -; cdr3_length: 16; v_call: TRBV7-6; cdr3_aa: CASSSAGVGVDYGYTF
j_call: TRBJ2-7; d_call: TRBD2; cdr3_length: 16; v_call: TRBV4-1; cdr3_aa: CASSLTPGGGSYEQYF
j_call: TRBJ2-5; d_call: -; cdr3_length: 15; v_call: TRBV28; cdr3_aa: CASSSPSADRVTQYF
j_call: TRBJ2-3; d_call: -; cdr3_length: 16; v_call: TRBV5-1; cdr3_aa: CASSKGRGGGTDTQYF
j_call: TRBJ2-1; d_call: -; cdr3_length: 16; v_call: TRBV5-4; cdr3_aa: CASSGSPGLGLGEQFF
j_call: TRBJ2-6; d_call: TRBD1; cdr3_length: 19; v_call: TRBV19; cdr3_aa: CASTPVAGQGFSGANVLTF
j_call: TRBJ1-5; d_call: TRBD1; cdr3_length: 15; v_call: TRBV6-6; cdr3_aa: CASWEAGQGYQPQHF
j_call: TRBJ2-7; d_call: TRBD1; cdr3_length: 12; v_call: TRBV5-1; cdr3_aa: CASSVTGDEQYF
j_call: TRBJ2-3; d_call: -; cdr3_length: 10; v_call: TRBV20-1; cdr3_aa: CSARVDTQYF
j_call: TRBJ1-2; d_call: -; cdr3_length: 17; v_call: TRBV4-2; cdr3_aa: CASSQEKTGKANYGYTF
j_call: TRBJ2-6; d_call: TRBD1; cdr3_length: 15; v_call: TRBV19; cdr3_aa: CASRTGGSGANVLTF
j_call: TRBJ1-2; d_call: TRBD1; cdr3_length: 13; v_call: TRBV9; cdr3_aa: CASSVRTGDGYTF
j_call: TRBJ2-7; d_call: TRBD1; cdr3_length: 13; v_call: TRBV5-6; cdr3_aa: CASRRTGVYEQYF
j_call: TRBJ2-1; d_call: -; cdr3_length: 16; v_call: TRBV4-2; cdr3_aa: CASSQGGVSSYNEQFF
j_call: TRBJ1-5; d_call: -; cdr3_length: 19; v_call: TRBV4-2; cdr3_aa: CASSQDSPGGGIYNQPQHF
j_call: TRBJ1-3; d_call: TRBD1; cdr3_length: 14; v_call: TRBV7-8; cdr3_aa: CASSKTGLSNTIYF
j_call: TRBJ1-2; d_call: -; cdr3_length: 15; v_call: TRBV5-1; cdr3_aa: CASSFSGTGNYGYTF
j_call: TRBJ2-3; d_call: TRBD2; cdr3_length: 18; v_call: TRBV7-3; cdr3_aa: CASSLGPRLAESTDTQYF
j_call: TRBJ1-1; d_call: -; cdr3_length: 13; v_call: TRBV29-1; cdr3_aa: CSVEVRFGTEAFF
j_call: TRBJ2-5; d_call: -; cdr3_length: 14; v_call: TRBV29-1; cdr3_aa: CSVGKVGNEETQYF
j_call: TRBJ2-1; d_call: -; cdr3_length: 15; v_call: TRBV7-9; cdr3_aa: CASSEAQGLRNEQFF